This entry concerns a single T cell receptor (beta chain). Its antigen target is currently unknown. Base qualities are not provided; no much larger clone lies one nucleotide away. CDR1 and CDR2, looked up from the germline V gene (reference sequence), are LNHDA and SQIVND. The germline ends are 10 bases apart after V is trimmed by 4 bases and J by 0 bases. The CDR3 holds 15 amino acids from the cysteine to the phenylalanine. The entry retains the CDR3 DNA only, 45 bases that are in frame from base 1. The data stem from a study of PD-1 blockade in mismatch repair-deficient tumors (dated by TCRdb to 2016 to 2017). Describing the broader study: The trial enrolled about 90 consecutive patients with roughly twelve mismatch repair-deficient cancer types between 2013 and late 2016, all previously treated and progressing. Tumor-associated T cell clones in the peripheral blood of patients responding to PD-1 blockade were tracked using deep sequencing of TCR CDR3 regions.

The library was prepared using the immunoSEQ multiplex PCR assay. The paper's data handling went like this. A clone was classified as neoantigen-specific if the clone expanded significantly in response to the relevant peptide and did not expand significantly in response to any other peptide tested. Entries here come from immuneACCESS through TCRdb and include only in-frame sequences with V and J called. Some clones fail to appear in such tables; in the studies checked, an unresolved V gene covers under half of the shortfall, and the cause of the remainder is unknown. V and J calls and clone size are copied from that table; D and trimming were computed from the DNA. In this sample the table shows about 15,000 clones, more than 85% of which occur a single time. 3.5% to 5% of the sample lies in the top ten. The sample's time point label is to be understood as: 10-day in vitro stimulation with candidate neoantigen peptide 6. Mismatch repair deficiency in every enrolled patient was established by polymerase chain reaction or immunohistochemistry. TCR sequencing was performed for a few patients who responded to pembrolizumab therapy. Six or seven ELISpot-reactive candidate neoantigen peptides were each used in an approximately 11-day in vitro stimulation before TCR sequencing. A control culture lacking peptide was run in an identical manner and was used as the baseline for calculation of clone fold changes. The phase II trial prospectively evaluated PD-1 blockade with pembrolizumab in advanced mismatch repair-deficient cancers, independent of tissue of origin.

Results and caveats for the whole study, not just this receptor: Clones residing in the tumor, which were often undetectable in blood before treatment, expanded quickly after pembrolizumab and then contracted, generally before radiologic responses. Clonal expansion was elicited by three of the seven peptides, yielding about 150 unique blood TCRs of which seven were also found in tumor, and every positive peptide was derived from frameshift mutations.

This material consisted of cells cultured in vitro, taken from a patient treated with pembrolizumab. This sequence was found in an adult with mismatch repair-deficient cancer. The receptor chain draws on TRBV19 and TRBJ2-4; the D region may be TRBD1 or TRBD2, each matching 5 bases equally. Here is the DNA: TGTGCCAGTAGTAGCCCTGGGGGAGCCAAAAACATTCAGTACTTC. It is translated as CASSSPGGAKNIQYF.